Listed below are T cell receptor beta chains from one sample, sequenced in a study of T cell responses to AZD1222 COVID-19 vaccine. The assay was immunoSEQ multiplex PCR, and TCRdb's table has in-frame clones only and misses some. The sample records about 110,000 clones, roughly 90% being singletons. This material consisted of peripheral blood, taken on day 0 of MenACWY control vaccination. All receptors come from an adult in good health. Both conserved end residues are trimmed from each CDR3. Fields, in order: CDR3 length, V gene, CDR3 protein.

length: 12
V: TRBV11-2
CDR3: ASSSPRGHTEAF

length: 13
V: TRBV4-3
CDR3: ASSQDLGENTEAF

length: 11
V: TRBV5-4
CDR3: ASQGANTGELF

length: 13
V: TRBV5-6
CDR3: ASSLVWGEEAEAF

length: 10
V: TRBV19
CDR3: ASSMGTYGYT

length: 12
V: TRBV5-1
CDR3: ASSLEGMNTEAF

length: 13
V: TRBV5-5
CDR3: ASSFGLDPNYGYT

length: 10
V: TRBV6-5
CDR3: ASSYGNNEQF

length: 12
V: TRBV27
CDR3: ASSLIGEDTEAF

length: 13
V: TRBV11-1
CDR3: ASSGWTGANTEAF

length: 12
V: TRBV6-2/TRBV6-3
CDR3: ASSSPFPGDEQY

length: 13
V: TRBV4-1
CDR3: ASSQDHFASYEQY

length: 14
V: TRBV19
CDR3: ASSIWSGTNTGELF

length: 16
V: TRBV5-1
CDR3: ASSLVVLAGGPTGELF

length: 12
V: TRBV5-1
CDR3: ASSPDRTNYGYT

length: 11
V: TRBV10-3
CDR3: AISENTNYGYT